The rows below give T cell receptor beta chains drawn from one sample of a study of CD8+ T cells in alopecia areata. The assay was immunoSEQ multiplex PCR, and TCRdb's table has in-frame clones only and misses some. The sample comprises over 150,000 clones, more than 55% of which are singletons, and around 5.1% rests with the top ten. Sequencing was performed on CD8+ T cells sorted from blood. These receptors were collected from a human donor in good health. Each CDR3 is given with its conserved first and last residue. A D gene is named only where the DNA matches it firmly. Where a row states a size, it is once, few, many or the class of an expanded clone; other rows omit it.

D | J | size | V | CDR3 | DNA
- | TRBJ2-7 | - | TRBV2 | CASRVVYEQYF | TGTGCCAGCAGAGTAGTGTACGAGCAGTACTTC
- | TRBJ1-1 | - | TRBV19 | CASSITTNTEAFF | TGTGCCAGTAGTATCACGACTAACACTGAAGCTTTCTTT
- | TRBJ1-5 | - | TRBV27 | CATAGEGSGQPQHF | TGTGCCACCGCGGGGGAGGGGTCGGGTCAGCCCCAGCATTTT
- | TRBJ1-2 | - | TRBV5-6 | CASSLLSGGYTF | TGTGCCAGCAGCCTGCTTTCGGGGGGCTACACCTTC
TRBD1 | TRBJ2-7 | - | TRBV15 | CATSQEMTGSYEQYF | TGTGCCACCAGCCAAGAGATGACAGGGTCCTACGAGCAGTACTTC
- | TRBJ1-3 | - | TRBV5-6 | CASSFAYYSHSGNTIYF | TGTGCCAGCAGCTTCGCCTACTACAGTCACTCTGGAAACACCATATATTTT
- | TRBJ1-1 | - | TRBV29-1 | CSARFRGNTEAFF | TGCAGCGCCCGTTTCCGGGGGAACACTGAAGCTTTCTTT
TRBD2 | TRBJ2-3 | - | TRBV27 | CASSSAGGTDTQYF | TGTGCCAGCAGTTCCGCGGGGGGCACAGATACGCAGTATTTT
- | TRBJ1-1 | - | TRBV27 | CASSSLMNTEAFF | TGTGCCAGCAGTTCCCTAATGAACACTGAGGCTTTCTTT
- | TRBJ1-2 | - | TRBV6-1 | CASSELPGSNYGYTF | TGTGCCAGCAGTGAACTTCCAGGGTCGAACTATGGCTACACCTTC
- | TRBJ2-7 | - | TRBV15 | CATSLGGDSGYEQYF | TGTGCCACCAGCTTAGGGGGGGACTCGGGGTACGAGCAGTACTTC
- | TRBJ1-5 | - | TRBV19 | CASSHGRGNNQPQHF | TGTGCCAGTAGTCATGGGCGAGGGAACAATCAGCCCCAGCATTTT
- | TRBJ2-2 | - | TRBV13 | CASSPMGVNTGELFF | TGTGCCAGCAGCCCGATGGGGGTTAACACCGGGGAGCTGTTTTTT
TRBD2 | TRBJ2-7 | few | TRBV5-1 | CASSWSGTSVYEQYF | TGCGCCAGCAGCTGGTCCGGGACTAGCGTATACGAGCAGTACTTC
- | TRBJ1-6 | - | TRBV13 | CASSARTASGSPLHF | TGTGCCAGCAGCGCGCGGACGGCCTCTGGATCACCCCTCCACTTT
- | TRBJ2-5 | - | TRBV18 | CASSPPSEETQYF | TGTGCCAGCTCACCACCGTCGGAAGAGACCCAGTACTTC
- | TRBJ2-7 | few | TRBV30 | CAWSADVYEQYF | TGTGCCTGGAGCGCGGACGTTTACGAGCAGTACTTC
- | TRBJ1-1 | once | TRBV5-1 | CASSLRDGEAFF | TGCGCCAGCAGCTTGCGGGACGGTGAAGCTTTCTTT
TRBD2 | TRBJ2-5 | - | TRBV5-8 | CASSLPRTSGENHQETQYF | TGTGCCAGCAGCTTGCCTAGGACTAGCGGAGAAAACCACCAAGAGACCCAGTACTTC
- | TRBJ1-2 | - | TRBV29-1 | CSVEDRMVYGYTF | TGCAGCGTTGAAGACAGGATGGTCTATGGCTACACCTTC
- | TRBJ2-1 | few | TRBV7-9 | CASSLGYNEQFF | TGTGCCAGCAGCTTGGGGTACAATGAGCAGTTCTTC
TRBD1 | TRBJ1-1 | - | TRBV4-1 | CASSQPDRGTEAFF | TGCGCCAGCAGCCAACCGGACAGGGGGACTGAAGCTTTCTTT
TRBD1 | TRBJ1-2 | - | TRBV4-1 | CASSQIDRDGNGYTF | TGCGCCAGCAGCCAAATAGACAGGGACGGGAATGGCTACACCTTC
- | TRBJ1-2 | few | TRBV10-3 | CAISENGESYGYTF | TGTGCCATCAGTGAAAACGGAGAGTCCTATGGCTACACCTTC
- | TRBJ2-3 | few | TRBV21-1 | CASSKVGFDTQYF | TGTGCCAGCAGCAAAGTAGGGTTCGATACGCAGTATTTT
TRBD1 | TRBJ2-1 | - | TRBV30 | CAWSTGGYANEQFF | TGTGCCTGGAGTACAGGGGGCTATGCGAATGAGCAGTTCTTC
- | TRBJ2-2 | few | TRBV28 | CASRAMGELFF | TGTGCCAGCAGGGCCATGGGGGAGCTGTTTTTT
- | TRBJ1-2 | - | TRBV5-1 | CASSSNRVLYTF | TGCGCCAGCAGCTCTAACAGGGTGCTCTACACCTTC
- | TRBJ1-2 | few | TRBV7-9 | CASSLVIGQEDGYTF | TGTGCCAGCAGCTTAGTGATAGGGCAGGAAGATGGCTACACCTTC
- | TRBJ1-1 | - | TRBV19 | CASIAPNTEAFF | TGTGCCAGTATCGCCCCAAACACTGAAGCTTTCTTT
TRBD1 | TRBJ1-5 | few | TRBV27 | CASSRTGVGSNQPQHF | TGTGCCAGCAGTCGGACAGGGGTCGGTAGCAATCAGCCCCAGCATTTT
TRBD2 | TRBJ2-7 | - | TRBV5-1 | CASSLTSGASYEQYF | TGCGCCAGCAGCTTGACTAGCGGGGCGTCCTACGAGCAGTACTTC
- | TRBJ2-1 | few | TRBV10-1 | CASSESSGIRPTPFF | TGCGCCAGCAGTGAGTCATCGGGAATCCGCCCGACCCCATTCTTC
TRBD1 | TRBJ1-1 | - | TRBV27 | CASWTGAEAFF | TGTGCCAGCTGGACAGGAGCTGAAGCTTTCTTT
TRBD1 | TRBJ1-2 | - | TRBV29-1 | CSVPDREWYGYTF | TGCAGCGTTCCTGACAGGGAATGGTATGGCTACACCTTC
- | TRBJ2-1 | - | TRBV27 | CASSFKSTSYNEQFF | TGTGCCAGCAGTTTTAAGAGTACGAGCTACAATGAGCAGTTCTTC
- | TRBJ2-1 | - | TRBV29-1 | CSSEGTYNEQFF | TGCAGCTCGGAGGGCACCTACAATGAGCAGTTCTTC
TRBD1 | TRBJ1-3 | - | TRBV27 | CASIRGGQGLSGDSGNTIYF | TGTGCCAGCATAAGAGGGGGACAGGGATTATCGGGGGACTCTGGAAACACCATATATTTT
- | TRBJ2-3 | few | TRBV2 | CASTGGHSDTQYF | TGTGCCAGTACCGGGGGGCACAGCGATACGCAGTATTTT
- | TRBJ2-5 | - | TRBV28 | CASSEQLGETQYF | TGTGCCAGCTCTGAACAGCTCGGGGAGACCCAGTACTTC
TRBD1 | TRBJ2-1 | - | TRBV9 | CASSVVTGGEDEQFF | TGTGCCAGCAGCGTAGTGACAGGGGGCGAGGATGAGCAGTTCTTC
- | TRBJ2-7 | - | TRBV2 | CASSVGSGISYEQYF | TGTGCCAGCAGTGTAGGCTCGGGAATCTCCTACGAGCAGTACTTC
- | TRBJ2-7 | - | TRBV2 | CASKPWGATGEREQYF | TGTGCCAGTAAACCTTGGGGGGCCACAGGGGAGCGCGAGCAGTACTTC
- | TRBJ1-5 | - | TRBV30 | CAWSKGIQLAGQPQHF | TGTGCCTGGAGCAAAGGGATCCAGTTGGCAGGTCAGCCCCAGCATTTT
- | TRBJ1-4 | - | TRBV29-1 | CSGRKGEKLFF | TGCAGCGGGCGGAAGGGAGAAAAACTGTTTTTT
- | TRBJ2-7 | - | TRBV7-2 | CATRSRGRYEQYF | TGTGCCACCCGTTCCCGAGGAAGGTACGAGCAGTACTTC
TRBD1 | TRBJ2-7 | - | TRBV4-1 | CASSQVGTGDYEQYF | TGCGCCAGCAGCCAAGTTGGGACAGGTGACTACGAGCAGTACTTC
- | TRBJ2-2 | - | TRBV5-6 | CASSPEGTANTGELFF | TGTGCCAGCAGCCCCGAGGGTACGGCGAACACCGGGGAGCTGTTTTTT
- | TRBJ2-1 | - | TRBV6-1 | CACRTENYNEQFF | TGTGCCTGCCGGACAGAGAACTACAATGAGCAGTTCTTC
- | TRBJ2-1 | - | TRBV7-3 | CASSTGPGGYNEQFF | TGTGCCAGCAGCACAGGGCCTGGAGGCTACAATGAGCAGTTCTTC
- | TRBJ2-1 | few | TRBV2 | CASYFDEQFF | TGTGCCAGCTATTTCGATGAGCAGTTCTTC
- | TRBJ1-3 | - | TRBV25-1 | CASPPRTALISGNTIYF | TGTGCCAGCCCCCCGAGGACGGCGTTGATATCTGGAAACACCATATATTTT
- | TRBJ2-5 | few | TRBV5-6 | CASSWDVAEQETQYF | TGTGCCAGCAGCTGGGATGTAGCGGAACAAGAGACCCAGTACTTC
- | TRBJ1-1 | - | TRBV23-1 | CASSQGNTEAFF | TGCGCCAGCAGTCAAGGGAACACTGAAGCTTTCTTT